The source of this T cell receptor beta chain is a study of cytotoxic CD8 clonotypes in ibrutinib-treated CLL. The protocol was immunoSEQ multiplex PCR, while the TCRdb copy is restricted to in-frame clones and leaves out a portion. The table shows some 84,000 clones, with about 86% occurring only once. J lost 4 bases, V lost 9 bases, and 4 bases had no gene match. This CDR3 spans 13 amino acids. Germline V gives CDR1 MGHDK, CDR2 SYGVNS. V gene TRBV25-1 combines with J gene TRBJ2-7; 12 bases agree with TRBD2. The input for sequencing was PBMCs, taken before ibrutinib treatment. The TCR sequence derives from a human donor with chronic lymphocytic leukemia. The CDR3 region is CASATSGRYEQYF. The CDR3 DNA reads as TGTGCCAGTGCGACTAGCGGGAGATACGAGCAGTACTTC.